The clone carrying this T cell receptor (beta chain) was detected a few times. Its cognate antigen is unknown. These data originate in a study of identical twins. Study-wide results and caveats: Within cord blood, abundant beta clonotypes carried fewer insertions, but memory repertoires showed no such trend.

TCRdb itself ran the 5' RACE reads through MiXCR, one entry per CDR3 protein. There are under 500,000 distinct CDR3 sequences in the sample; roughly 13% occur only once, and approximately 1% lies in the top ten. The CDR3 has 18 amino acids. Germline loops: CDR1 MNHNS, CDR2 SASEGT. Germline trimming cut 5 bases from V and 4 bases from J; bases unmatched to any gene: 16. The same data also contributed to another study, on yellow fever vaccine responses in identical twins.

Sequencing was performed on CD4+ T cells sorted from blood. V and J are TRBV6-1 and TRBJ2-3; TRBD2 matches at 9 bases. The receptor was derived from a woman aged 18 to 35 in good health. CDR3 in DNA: TGTGCCAGCAGTAATTTGGGGAATTTGAGACTAGCGGCAGATACGCAGTATTTT. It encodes CASSNLGNLRLAADTQYF.